Below, one TCR beta chain is given with its context. What was amplified from RNA transcripts were TCR beta CDR3 regions. TCR CDR3 underwent first-round RT-PCR with the HTBI primer set. TCRdb re-called the multiplex PCR reads with MiXCR, one entry per CDR3 protein. The sample yields under 65,000 distinct CDR3 sequences, 53% seen once. These data originate in a study of T cells in Graves' hyperthyroidism and ophthalmopathy. The J segment lost 9 bases and the V segment lost 6 bases, leaving 13 bases of the junction unmatched. From germline, CDR1 is MNHNS and CDR2 SASEGT. This CDR3 is built from 15 residues.

The receptor's source is a woman in her sixties or seventies with Graves' ophthalmopathy. The chain uses TRBV6-1 and TRBJ2-5; TRBD1 agrees at 10 bases. The sequenced sample was blood. As DNA, the CDR3 is TGTGCCAGCAGGGCCGGGACAGGGGACAATCAGCCCCAGTACTTC. Its translation is CASRAGTGDNQPQYF.